One and the same sample provided the 27 T cell receptor beta chains below, sequenced in a study of cytotoxic CD8 clonotypes in ibrutinib-treated CLL. The method was immunoSEQ multiplex PCR; TCRdb's version includes in-frame clones alone and lacks a portion of them. The sample consists of roughly 300,000 clones, roughly three quarters of them appearing once. The sample consisted of PBMCs, taken at disease progression, from a patient treated with ibrutinib. The receptors shown here come from a human donor with chronic lymphocytic leukemia.

The chain employs TRBV6-1 and TRBJ2-7, with 7 bases that match TRBD1. V lost 4 bases and J lost 2; bases outside the gene matches: 5. The CDR3 sequence is 14 residues long. Germline loops: CDR1 MNHNS, CDR2 SASEGT. The CDR3 here is CASSARQGTYEQYF. DNA for the CDR3: TGTGCCAGCAGTGCGCGACAGGGCACCTACGAGCAGTACTTC.

J is TRBJ2-1 and V is TRBV29-1; 7 bases agree with TRBD1. Trimming removed 7 bases from V and 2 bases from J; junction bases left unmatched: 11. This CDR3 spans 15 amino acids. Per the germline V gene, CDR1 is SQVTM and CDR2 is ANQGSEA. The CDR3 region is CSAPEGGGTYNEQFF. CDR3 nucleotide sequence: TGCAGCGCCCCAGAAGGGGGCGGTACCTACAATGAGCAGTTCTTC.

The chain combines TRBV6-1 with TRBJ2-3; D not resolved. Trimming pared 3 bases from V and 2 bases from J, leaving 6 bases between. The germline gives CDR1 MNHNS, CDR2 SASEGT. The CDR3 has 13 residues. CDR3 loop: CASSDLNTDTQYF. CDR3 nucleotide sequence: TGTGCCAGCAGTGATTTGAACACAGATACGCAGTATTTT.

V usage is TRBV6-5 and J usage is TRBJ2-2; D remains ambiguous. The CDR3 has 13 residues. The germline CDR1 and CDR2 sequences are MNHEY and SVGAGI. V lost 5 bases to trimming and J lost 6 bases, with 10 bases between them. This chain's CDR3 is CASSPGLPGELFF. Here the CDR3 DNA reads TGTGCCAGCAGTCCCGGGTTGCCCGGGGAGCTGTTTTTT.

CDR3 bases: TGTGCCAGCAACCCCACCAATCGGGCGACAACCACTGAAGCTTTCTTT. Translating it yields CASNPTNRATTTEAFF. The chain couples TRBV27 to TRBJ1-1; no clear D. Between the trimmed V and J ends, which lost 7 bases and 4 bases, there was a span of 22 bases. Germline V gene data show CDR1 as MNHEY and CDR2 as SMNVEV (reference sequence). The CDR3 spans 16 residues.

V gene TRBV7-6 combines with J gene TRBJ2-7; no clear D. Germline CDR1 and CDR2: SGHVS and FNYEAQ. The CDR3 is made up of 13 amino acids. Trimming stripped 5 bases from V and 1 base from J, with 9 bases between. The chain's CDR3 is CASSTDNSYEQYF. CDR3 sequence (DNA): TGTGCCAGCAGCACAGACAATTCCTACGAGCAGTACTTC.

The chain employs TRBV19 and TRBJ1-5; 7 bases match TRBD1. J was trimmed by 4 bases and V by 7 bases; bases with no gene match: 13. Per germline, CDR1 LNHDA and CDR2 SQIVND (reference sequence). The CDR3 covers 16 residues. The CDR3 region has the DNA TGTGCCAGTAATCTAGGCTGGGCAGGGGGTAATCAGCCCCAGCATTTT. This sequence encodes CASNLGWAGGNQPQHF.

This sequence joins TRBV29-1 and TRBJ2-1; tentative D call: TRBD2 (5 bases). V lost 6 bases to trimming and J lost 4 bases, with 19 bases between them. The CDR3 spans 15 residues. CDR1 and CDR2 from the germline V gene are SQVTM and ANQGSEA. The CDR3 region has the DNA TGCAGCGTCGACGGGGTCCCAGCGAGATACAATGAGCAGTTCTTC. Amino acids: CSVDGVPARYNEQFF.

This clone turned up a few times. The chain couples TRBV2 to TRBJ1-2; D is ambiguous. CDR1 SNHLY and CDR2 FYNNEI come from the germline V gene. Trimming left V 6 bases short and J 6 bases short, with 8 bases between. This CDR3 is 11 amino acids long. Written as DNA, the CDR3 is TGTGCCAGCAGCCTCGGGCATGGCTACACCTTC. Protein product: CASSLGHGYTF.

This chain connects TRBV29-1 to TRBJ1-5; a weak D match, TRBD1 (5 bases). The CDR3 is 12 residues long. V was shortened by 5 bases and J by 9 bases, with 14 bases between the two germline ends. Germline assignment: CDR1 SQVTM and CDR2 ANQGSEA. CDR3 sequence: CSVQWGFGPQHF. As DNA, the CDR3 is TGCAGCGTTCAATGGGGGTTTGGGCCCCAGCATTTT.

J is TRBJ2-5 and V is TRBV28, with TRBD1 identical over 8 bases. Trimming at V came to 6 bases and at J to 2 bases, leaving 8 bases not matched to a gene. The germline gives CDR1 MDHEN, CDR2 SYDVKM. The CDR3 extends over 15 amino acids. The CDR3 loop is CASRATGANQETQYF. The CDR3 region has the DNA TGTGCCAGCAGGGCGACAGGGGCCAATCAAGAGACCCAGTACTTC.

The chain carries TRBV10-3 and TRBJ2-2; D unresolved. Germline lookup yields CDR1 ENHRY and CDR2 SYGVKD. The CDR3 spans 13 residues. Trimming stripped 3 bases from V and 5 bases from J, with 7 bases between. The CDR3 reads CAISDQFTGELFF. CDR3 nucleotide sequence: TGTGCCATCAGTGATCAGTTTACCGGGGAGCTGTTTTTT.

The chain joins TRBV4-1 to TRBJ2-2, with unresolved D. The CDR3 spans 15 residues. V gave up 1 base and J gave up 7 bases, with 13 bases separating them. Germline CDR1 reads MGHRA; CDR2 reads YSYEKL. This CDR3 reads CASSQVGPLVGELFF. The CDR3 nucleotides are TGCGCCAGCAGCCAAGTGGGCCCTCTGGTCGGGGAGCTGTTTTTT.

The chain has TRBV5-6 and TRBJ1-6; D might be TRBD1 (6 bases). Trimming left V 0 bases short and J 9 bases short, with 16 bases between. Germline V CDR1 and CDR2: SGHDT, YYEEEE. CDR3 length: 16 residues. This chain's CDR3 is CASSLAYRDLLSPLHF. In nucleotides, the CDR3 is TGTGCCAGCAGCTTGGCGTACAGGGACTTGCTTTCACCCCTCCACTTT.

The chain combines TRBV19 with TRBJ2-5; the D call may be TRBD1 or TRBD2 (6 bases each). The CDR3 contains 15 residues. Trimming took 4 bases from V and 1 from J, leaving 13 bases between them. Germline CDR1 is LNHDA and CDR2 is SQIVND (reference sequence). The DNA for the CDR3 is TGTGCCAGTAGTAGAGGAGGAGGGGGCCAAGAGACCCAGTACTTC. It translates to CASSRGGGGQETQYF.

There are a few counts of this clone. The rearrangement joins TRBV19 to TRBJ1-2; unclear D gene. The V end lost 5 bases, the J end lost 0 bases, and 10 bases lay between the germline ends. The germline V gene has CDR1 LNHDA and CDR2 SQIVND (reference sequence). CDR3 length: 14 amino acids. In nucleotides, the CDR3 is TGTGCCAGTAGTCCTTCTGGGGCTAACTATGGCTACACCTTC. Translating it yields CASSPSGANYGYTF.

The chain carries TRBV29-1 and TRBJ1-5; the match to TRBD1 covers 9 bases. Germline V gene lookup returns CDR1 SQVTM and CDR2 ANQGSEA. Trimming took 6 bases from V and 2 from J; bases not matched to a gene: 5. The CDR3 sequence is 14 residues long. In nucleotides, the CDR3 is TGCAGCGTAACGGACAGGGGTGGCAATCAGCCCCAGCATTTT. This translates into CSVTDRGGNQPQHF.

This chain connects TRBV10-1 to TRBJ2-1; either TRBD1 or TRBD2 may supply D (5 bases each). In germline, CDR1 is WNHNN, CDR2 SYGVQD (reference sequence). With 3 bases removed from V and 5 bases from J, the gap between germline ends came to 11 bases. The CDR3 covers 14 residues. The CDR3 DNA follows: TGCGCCAGCAGTGATCGGGACGGAAACAATGAGCAGTTCTTC. Protein: CASSDRDGNNEQFF.

V and J are TRBV9 and TRBJ2-5; 9 bases are shared with TRBD2. Germline loops: CDR1 SGDLS, CDR2 YYNGEE. The CDR3 runs 20 residues. V trimming: 3 bases; J trimming: 1 base; junction bases outside the gene matches: 19. CDR3 in amino acids: CASSARMGRGGLKSQETQYF. The DNA of the CDR3 is TGTGCCAGCAGCGCCCGAATGGGGCGGGGGGGCCTGAAGAGCCAAGAGACCCAGTACTTC.

This clone appeared many times. The J gene is TRBJ1-5, the V gene TRBV6-1; D perhaps matches TRBD1 (5 bases). V was shortened by 6 bases and J by 4 bases, with 13 bases between the two germline ends. CDR1 is MNHNS and CDR2 is SASEGT in the germline V gene. The CDR3 is made up of 14 amino acids. The CDR3 spells CASSGWGDNQPQHF. Written as DNA, the CDR3 is TGTGCCAGCAGCGGCTGGGGGGATAATCAGCCCCAGCATTTT.

The V gene is TRBV5-4, the J gene TRBJ2-5; D is undetermined. From germline, CDR1 is SGHNT and CDR2 YYREEE (reference sequence). V was trimmed by 3 bases and J by 4 bases, leaving 10 bases between them. CDR3 length: 13 residues. The CDR3 nucleotides read TGTGCCAGCAGCTCCCCCCTTGGAGAGACCCAGTACTTC. It translates to CASSSPLGETQYF.

The V call is TRBV7-9, the J call TRBJ1-5; D perhaps matches TRBD1 (6 bases). V lost 4 bases to trimming and J lost 4 bases, with 11 bases between them. There are 14 residues in the CDR3. Germline CDR1 and CDR2: SEHNR and FQNEAQ (reference sequence). The CDR3 loop is CASSSDRINQPQHF. The CDR3 bases are TGTGCCAGCAGCTCTGACAGGATTAATCAGCCCCAGCATTTT.

The chain has TRBV10-3 and TRBJ1-5; D gene uncertain. Germline loops: CDR1 ENHRY, CDR2 SYGVKD. CDR3 length: 14 amino acids. V lost 5 bases to trimming and J lost 11 bases, with 19 bases between them. Here the CDR3 DNA reads TGTGCCATCAGTCCCCGGGTCTCACCGGGAGCCCAGCATTTT. This codes for CAISPRVSPGAQHF.

The CDR3 loop is CASSYDGPIGGYTF. The DNA of the CDR3 is TGTGCCAGCAGTTACGACGGCCCAATTGGCGGCTACACCTTC. The rearrangement links TRBV6-6 to TRBJ1-2, with D uncertain. This CDR3 contains 14 residues. Trimming stripped 2 bases from V and 8 bases from J, with 15 bases between. From germline, CDR1 is MNHNY and CDR2 SVGAGI (reference sequence).

This chain connects TRBV7-2 to TRBJ1-2; no definite D call. Germline V gene data show CDR1 as SGHTA and CDR2 as FQGNSA. There are 17 residues in the CDR3. Trimming removed 5 bases at V and 0 bases at J, with 19 bases between. CDR3 sequence reads: CASSKTTRSQANYGYTF. The CDR3, as DNA: TGTGCCAGCAGCAAAACCACCCGGTCGCAAGCTAACTATGGCTACACCTTC.

The CDR3 sequence: CASSIPGLAGEEQYF. Here the CDR3 DNA reads TGTGCCAGCAGTATACCGGGACTAGCGGGAGAGGAGCAGTACTTC. V gene TRBV28 combines with J gene TRBJ2-7, with 14 bases matching TRBD2. Trimming at V came to 5 bases and at J to 7 bases, leaving 7 bases not matched to a gene. There are 15 residues in the CDR3. Looked up from germline, CDR1 is MDHEN and CDR2 is SYDVKM.

This clone was counted once. The chain is built from TRBV10-3 and TRBJ2-1; 7 nucleotides agree with TRBD2. V lost 5 bases, J lost 7 bases, and 8 bases stayed unmatched. Germline V CDR1 and CDR2: ENHRY, SYGVKD. The CDR3 loop spans 14 amino acids. This chain's CDR3 is CAISSSGTLNEQFF. The DNA of the CDR3 is TGTGCCATCAGTTCGAGCGGGACCCTAAATGAGCAGTTCTTC.